The rows below give T cell receptor beta chains drawn from one sample of a study of CD8 T cells in Susac syndrome. TCRdb re-called the immunoSEQ multiplex PCR reads with MiXCR, one entry per CDR3 protein. The data show around 270,000 distinct CDR3 sequences, over 75% seen once. Input material: CD8+ T cells from PBMCs. The receptors here all came from a human donor with multiple sclerosis. The CDR3 runs from the conserved cysteine through the conserved F or W. A D gene is named only where the DNA matches it firmly. Some rows have no size entry. The others give once, few or many, or a class for an expanded clone.

j_gene: TRBJ2-7; v_gene: TRBV7-9; d_gene: .; abundance: .; CDR3aa: CASSSRVQRGSYEQYF; CDR3nt: TGTGCCAGCAGCTCAAGGGTCCAGAGAGGATCCTACGAGCAGTACTTC
j_gene: TRBJ2-5; v_gene: TRBV19; d_gene: .; abundance: .; CDR3aa: CASSNPGGETQYF; CDR3nt: TGTGCCAGTAGTAACCCAGGGGGGGAGACCCAGTACTTC
j_gene: TRBJ2-7; v_gene: TRBV7-7; d_gene: .; abundance: .; CDR3aa: CASSLDPSGGQSCEQYF; CDR3nt: TGTGCTAGCAGCTTAGACCCCAGTGGAGGCCAATCCTGCGAGCAGTACTTC
j_gene: TRBJ2-1; v_gene: TRBV20-1; d_gene: TRBD2; abundance: .; CDR3aa: CSARALYAGTSGSRSYNEQFF; CDR3nt: TGCAGTGCTAGAGCACTTTACGCCGGGACTAGCGGGAGTAGGTCCTACAATGAGCAGTTCTTC
j_gene: TRBJ1-4; v_gene: TRBV27; d_gene: .; abundance: .; CDR3aa: CASSLLGFGSLGEKLFF; CDR3nt: TGTGCCAGCAGTTTATTAGGTTTCGGGTCCTTGGGTGAAAAACTGTTTTTT
j_gene: TRBJ2-1; v_gene: TRBV24-1; d_gene: .; abundance: .; CDR3aa: CATSGLSSEINELFF; CDR3nt: TGTGCCACCAGTGGATTGTCTAGCGAGATTAATGAGCTGTTCTTC
j_gene: TRBJ1-2; v_gene: TRBV19; d_gene: .; abundance: once; CDR3aa: CASSTGVNYGYTF; CDR3nt: TGTGCCAGTAGTACCGGAGTAAACTATGGCTACACCTTC
j_gene: TRBJ2-1; v_gene: TRBV19; d_gene: TRBD2; abundance: once; CDR3aa: CASSIRLAGASYNEQFF; CDR3nt: TGTGCCAGTAGTATACGGCTAGCGGGAGCCTCGTACAATGAGCAGTTCTTC
j_gene: TRBJ2-7; v_gene: TRBV4-2; d_gene: TRBD1; abundance: .; CDR3aa: CASSQEGTGAYEQYF; CDR3nt: TGTGCCAGCAGCCAAGAAGGGACAGGGGCTTACGAGCAGTACTTC
j_gene: TRBJ2-1; v_gene: TRBV29-1; d_gene: .; abundance: .; CDR3aa: CRAQGEGIEQFF; CDR3nt: TGCAGGGCGCAAGGGGAAGGTATTGAGCAGTTCTTC
j_gene: TRBJ1-5; v_gene: TRBV5-6; d_gene: .; abundance: .; CDR3aa: CASSIQERSNQPQHF; CDR3nt: TGTGCCAGCAGCATTCAGGAAAGAAGCAATCAGCCCCAGCATTTT
j_gene: TRBJ1-1; v_gene: TRBV5-8; d_gene: .; abundance: .; CDR3aa: CASSSRTFLMNTEAFF; CDR3nt: TGTGCCAGCAGCTCACGGACCTTCCTTATGAACACTGAAGCTTTCTTT
j_gene: TRBJ1-5; v_gene: TRBV28; d_gene: .; abundance: few; CDR3aa: CASSFGQPQHF; CDR3nt: TGTGCCAGCAGTTTTGGGCAGCCCCAGCATTTT
j_gene: TRBJ2-5; v_gene: TRBV15; d_gene: .; abundance: .; CDR3aa: CATTRDTETQYF; CDR3nt: TGTGCCACCACCCGGGACACAGAGACCCAGTACTTC
j_gene: TRBJ2-3; v_gene: TRBV15; d_gene: TRBD2; abundance: .; CDR3aa: CATSRTLAGGPVAQYF; CDR3nt: TGTGCCACCAGCAGAACCTTAGCGGGAGGGCCGGTCGCGCAGTATTTT
j_gene: TRBJ1-1; v_gene: TRBV5-4; d_gene: .; abundance: .; CDR3aa: CASSPGTSEAFF; CDR3nt: TGTGCCAGCAGCCCCGGGACCAGTGAAGCTTTCTTT
j_gene: TRBJ2-7; v_gene: TRBV27; d_gene: TRBD2; abundance: .; CDR3aa: CASSLTLAGPGYEQYF; CDR3nt: TGTGCCAGCAGTTTAACACTAGCGGGACCCGGCTACGAGCAGTACTTC
j_gene: TRBJ2-5; v_gene: TRBV6-4; d_gene: TRBD2; abundance: .; CDR3aa: CASSALAGSQETQYF; CDR3nt: TGTGCCAGCAGTGCACTAGCGGGAAGCCAAGAGACCCAGTACTTC
j_gene: TRBJ1-5; v_gene: TRBV29-1; d_gene: TRBD1; abundance: once; CDR3aa: CSVGQGPDQPQHF; CDR3nt: TGCAGCGTTGGACAGGGTCCTGATCAGCCCCAGCATTTT
j_gene: TRBJ1-4; v_gene: TRBV15; d_gene: .; abundance: .; CDR3aa: CATSRDRGGPGEKLFF; CDR3nt: TGTGCCACCAGCAGAGATCGGGGAGGCCCGGGAGAAAAACTGTTTTTT
j_gene: TRBJ2-3; v_gene: TRBV15; d_gene: TRBD2; abundance: .; CDR3aa: CATSDKLAAGVDTQYF; CDR3nt: TGTGCCACCAGCGATAAACTAGCGGCCGGGGTAGATACGCAGTATTTT
j_gene: TRBJ2-5; v_gene: TRBV15; d_gene: TRBD1; abundance: .; CDR3aa: CATSRDGGTGTETQYF; CDR3nt: TGTGCCACCAGCAGAGATGGTGGGACAGGGACCGAGACCCAGTACTTC
j_gene: TRBJ2-2; v_gene: TRBV6-2/TRBV6-3; d_gene: TRBD2; abundance: .; CDR3aa: CASRKASGRTGELFF; CDR3nt: TGTGCCAGCAGAAAAGCTAGCGGGAGGACCGGGGAGCTGTTTTTT
j_gene: TRBJ1-4; v_gene: TRBV6-2/TRBV6-3; d_gene: .; abundance: .; CDR3aa: CASSYSWVEVNEKLFF; CDR3nt: TGTGCCAGCAGTTACTCGTGGGTGGAGGTTAATGAAAAACTGTTTTTT
j_gene: TRBJ2-3; v_gene: TRBV9; d_gene: TRBD2; abundance: .; CDR3aa: CASSVGGLGTDTQYF; CDR3nt: TGTGCCAGCAGCGTAGGGGGACTAGGCACAGATACGCAGTATTTT
j_gene: TRBJ2-7; v_gene: TRBV28; d_gene: .; abundance: once; CDR3aa: CASSFGETGTYEQYF; CDR3nt: TGTGCCAGCAGTTTTGGGGAGACAGGAACCTACGAGCAGTACTTC
j_gene: TRBJ1-5; v_gene: TRBV20-1; d_gene: .; abundance: .; CDR3aa: CSARPLQGKGNQPQHF; CDR3nt: TGCAGTGCTAGACCCTTACAGGGAAAGGGCAATCAGCCCCAGCATTTT
j_gene: TRBJ2-3; v_gene: TRBV24-1; d_gene: .; abundance: .; CDR3aa: CASSGEALTDTQYF; CDR3nt: TGTGCCAGTTCGGGGGAGGCTCTTACAGATACGCAGTATTTT
j_gene: TRBJ2-1; v_gene: TRBV5-4; d_gene: .; abundance: .; CDR3aa: CASSLDRLLSYNEQFF; CDR3nt: TGTGCCAGCAGCTTGGATCGGCTGCTCTCCTACAATGAGCAGTTCTTC
j_gene: TRBJ1-3; v_gene: TRBV7-7; d_gene: TRBD1; abundance: once; CDR3aa: CASSFRGQPNTIYF; CDR3nt: TGTGCTAGCAGCTTTAGGGGACAGCCAAACACCATATATTTT
j_gene: TRBJ2-6; v_gene: TRBV13; d_gene: .; abundance: .; CDR3aa: CASSSLFPREGLSGANVLTF; CDR3nt: TGTGCCAGCAGCTCTCTTTTCCCCAGGGAAGGTCTTTCTGGGGCCAACGTCCTGACTTTC
j_gene: TRBJ1-5; v_gene: TRBV4-1; d_gene: TRBD1; abundance: .; CDR3aa: CASSRTPTGTASNQPQHF; CDR3nt: TGCGCCAGCAGCCGAACACCCACCGGGACAGCTAGCAATCAGCCCCAGCATTTT
j_gene: TRBJ2-1; v_gene: TRBV3-1; d_gene: TRBD1; abundance: .; CDR3aa: CASSHPGQYIHNEQFF; CDR3nt: TGTGCCAGCAGCCACCCGGGACAGTATATACACAATGAGCAGTTCTTC
j_gene: TRBJ2-1; v_gene: TRBV24-1; d_gene: TRBD2; abundance: .; CDR3aa: CATSPTSEYNNNEQFF; CDR3nt: TGTGCCACCAGCCCGACTAGCGAATACAATAACAATGAGCAGTTCTTC
j_gene: TRBJ1-1; v_gene: TRBV20-1; d_gene: .; abundance: .; CDR3aa: CSAREDHMVGTEAFF; CDR3nt: TGCAGTGCTAGAGAAGACCATATGGTGGGCACTGAAGCTTTCTTT
j_gene: TRBJ1-4; v_gene: TRBV6-5; d_gene: .; abundance: .; CDR3aa: CASSYTGVDEKLFF; CDR3nt: TGTGCCAGCAGTTACACCGGGGTCGATGAAAAACTGTTTTTT
j_gene: TRBJ1-2; v_gene: TRBV6-2/TRBV6-3; d_gene: .; abundance: .; CDR3aa: CASRTIDSIYGYTF; CDR3nt: TGTGCCAGCCGAACGATCGACAGTATCTATGGCTACACCTTC
j_gene: TRBJ2-3; v_gene: TRBV12-3/TRBV12-4; d_gene: .; abundance: few; CDR3aa: CASSLASGGDTQYF; CDR3nt: TGTGCCAGCAGTCTAGCGAGTGGTGGAGATACGCAGTATTTT
j_gene: TRBJ1-4; v_gene: TRBV19; d_gene: .; abundance: .; CDR3aa: CASSALIGSYEKLFF; CDR3nt: TGTGCCAGTAGTGCCCTAATAGGATCATACGAAAAACTGTTTTTT
j_gene: TRBJ2-1; v_gene: TRBV19; d_gene: .; abundance: .; CDR3aa: CASNGAPGNEQFF; CDR3nt: TGTGCCAGTAACGGGGCCCCGGGGAATGAGCAGTTCTTC
j_gene: TRBJ1-2; v_gene: TRBV5-5; d_gene: .; abundance: .; CDR3aa: CASNPEGQASYTF; CDR3nt: TGTGCCAGCAACCCCGAGGGCCAGGCCAGCTACACCTTC
j_gene: TRBJ2-7; v_gene: TRBV27; d_gene: TRBD1; abundance: once; CDR3aa: CASSFIFGTGTYEQYF; CDR3nt: TGTGCCAGCAGTTTTATTTTCGGGACAGGGACCTACGAGCAGTACTTC
j_gene: TRBJ2-7; v_gene: TRBV5-1; d_gene: .; abundance: .; CDR3aa: CASSLTASSYEQYF; CDR3nt: TGCGCCAGCAGCTTAACGGCTAGCTCCTACGAGCAGTACTTC
j_gene: TRBJ2-7; v_gene: TRBV4-3; d_gene: .; abundance: once; CDR3aa: CASSQDETASYEQYF; CDR3nt: TGCGCCAGCAGCCAAGATGAGACAGCATCTTACGAGCAGTACTTC
j_gene: TRBJ2-1; v_gene: TRBV19; d_gene: .; abundance: once; CDR3aa: CASTEGQLYNEQFF; CDR3nt: TGTGCCAGTACCGAAGGACAGTTATACAATGAGCAGTTCTTC
j_gene: TRBJ2-1; v_gene: TRBV20-1; d_gene: .; abundance: once; CDR3aa: CSADSPGSYNEQFF; CDR3nt: TGCAGTGCTGACAGCCCCGGCTCCTACAATGAGCAGTTCTTC
j_gene: TRBJ2-1; v_gene: TRBV19; d_gene: .; abundance: .; CDR3aa: CASSTLQGNEQFF; CDR3nt: TGTGCCAGTAGTACTCTCCAGGGTAATGAGCAGTTCTTC
j_gene: TRBJ2-7; v_gene: TRBV6-1; d_gene: .; abundance: few; CDR3aa: CASSGGRDLAGEQYF; CDR3nt: TGTGCCAGCAGTGGGGGACGGGATCTGGCGGGAGAGCAGTACTTC
j_gene: TRBJ2-1; v_gene: TRBV20-1; d_gene: .; abundance: .; CDR3aa: CSAREGSRNSQTYNEQFF; CDR3nt: TGCAGTGCTAGAGAGGGGAGTAGAAACAGCCAAACCTACAATGAGCAGTTCTTC
j_gene: TRBJ2-7; v_gene: TRBV7-8; d_gene: .; abundance: .; CDR3aa: CASSPGGGGDEQYF; CDR3nt: TGTGCCAGCAGCCCCGGGGGAGGGGGAGACGAGCAGTACTTC
j_gene: TRBJ2-3; v_gene: TRBV29-1; d_gene: TRBD1; abundance: .; CDR3aa: CSVEGAGTDTQYF; CDR3nt: TGCAGCGTCGAGGGGGCGGGCACAGATACGCAGTATTTT
j_gene: TRBJ1-5; v_gene: TRBV6-2/TRBV6-3; d_gene: TRBD1; abundance: .; CDR3aa: CASSFGTGYQPQHF; CDR3nt: TGTGCCAGCAGCTTCGGGACAGGGTATCAGCCCCAGCATTTT
j_gene: TRBJ2-7; v_gene: TRBV6-2/TRBV6-3; d_gene: .; abundance: .; CDR3aa: CASSYSGEQYF; CDR3nt: TGTGCCAGCAGTTACTCGGGCGAGCAGTACTTC
j_gene: TRBJ2-1; v_gene: TRBV13; d_gene: .; abundance: .; CDR3aa: CASSFTGTIRNEQFF; CDR3nt: TGTGCCAGCAGCTTCACCGGGACAATTAGGAATGAGCAGTTCTTC
j_gene: TRBJ2-6; v_gene: TRBV19; d_gene: .; abundance: .; CDR3aa: CASTERVGANVLTF; CDR3nt: TGTGCCAGTACCGAGCGCGTGGGGGCCAACGTCCTGACTTTC
j_gene: TRBJ2-7; v_gene: TRBV7-9; d_gene: TRBD1; abundance: .; CDR3aa: CASSEATGTGLYEQYF; CDR3nt: TGTGCCAGCAGCGAAGCGACCGGGACAGGGCTCTACGAGCAGTACTTC
j_gene: TRBJ1-3; v_gene: TRBV29-1; d_gene: .; abundance: .; CDR3aa: CSVGLERNTIYF; CDR3nt: TGCAGCGTGGGCCTCGAGAGAAACACCATATATTTT
j_gene: TRBJ2-1; v_gene: TRBV25-1; d_gene: .; abundance: .; CDR3aa: CASSSEGRGEQFF; CDR3nt: TGTGCCAGCAGTTCCGAGGGTCGCGGAGAGCAGTTCTTC
j_gene: TRBJ1-5; v_gene: TRBV7-9; d_gene: .; abundance: few; CDR3aa: CASSLGSQPQHF; CDR3nt: TGTGCCAGCAGCTTAGGGAGTCAGCCCCAGCATTTT